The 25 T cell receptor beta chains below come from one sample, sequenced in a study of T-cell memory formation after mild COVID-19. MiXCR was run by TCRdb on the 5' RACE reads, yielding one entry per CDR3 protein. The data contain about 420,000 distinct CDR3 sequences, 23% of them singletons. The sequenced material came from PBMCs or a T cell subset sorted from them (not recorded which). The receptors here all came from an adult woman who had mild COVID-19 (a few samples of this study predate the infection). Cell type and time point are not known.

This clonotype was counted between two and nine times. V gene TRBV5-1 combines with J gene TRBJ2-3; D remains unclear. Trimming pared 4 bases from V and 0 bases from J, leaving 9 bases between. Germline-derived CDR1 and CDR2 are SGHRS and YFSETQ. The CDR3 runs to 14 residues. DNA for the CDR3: TGCGCCAGCAGCACCGAGCCCAGCACAGATACGCAGTATTTT. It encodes CASSTEPSTDTQYF.

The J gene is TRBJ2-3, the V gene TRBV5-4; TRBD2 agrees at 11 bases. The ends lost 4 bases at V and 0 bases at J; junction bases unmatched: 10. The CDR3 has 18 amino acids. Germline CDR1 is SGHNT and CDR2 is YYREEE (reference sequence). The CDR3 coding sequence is TGTGCCAGCAGCCCGGGACTAGCGGAGGTCACTAGCACAGATACGCAGTATTTT. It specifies CASSPGLAEVTSTDTQYF.

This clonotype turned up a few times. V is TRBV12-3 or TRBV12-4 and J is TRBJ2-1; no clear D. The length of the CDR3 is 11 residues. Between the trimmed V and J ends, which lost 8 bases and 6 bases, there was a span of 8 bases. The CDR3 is CASGLINEQFF. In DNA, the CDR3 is TGTGCCAGCGGGTTAATCAATGAGCAGTTCTTC.

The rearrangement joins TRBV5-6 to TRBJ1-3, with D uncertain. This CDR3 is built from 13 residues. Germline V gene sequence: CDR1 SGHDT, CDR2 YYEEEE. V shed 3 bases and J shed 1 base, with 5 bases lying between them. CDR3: CASSWGSGNTIYF. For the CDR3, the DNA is TGTGCCAGCAGCTGGGGATCTGGAAACACCATATATTTT.

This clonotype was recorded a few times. The CDR3 DNA sequence: TGTGCCAGCAGCCTCAATCAGACGGGACAGGGTCATTACTATGGCTACACCTTC. Amino acids: CASSLNQTGQGHYYGYTF. The chain couples TRBV12-3 or TRBV12-4 to TRBJ1-2; 9 bases line up with TRBD1. The trim removed 6 bases at V and 3 bases at J, leaving 17 bases unmatched. This CDR3 comprises 18 residues.

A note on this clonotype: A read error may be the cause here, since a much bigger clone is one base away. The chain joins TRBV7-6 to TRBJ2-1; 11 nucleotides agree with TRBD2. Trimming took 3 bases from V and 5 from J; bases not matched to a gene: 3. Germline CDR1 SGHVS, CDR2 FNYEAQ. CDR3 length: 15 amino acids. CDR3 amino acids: CASSLGLAENNEQFF. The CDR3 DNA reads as TGTGCCAGCAGCTTGGGACTAGCGGAGAACAATGAGCAGTTCTTC.

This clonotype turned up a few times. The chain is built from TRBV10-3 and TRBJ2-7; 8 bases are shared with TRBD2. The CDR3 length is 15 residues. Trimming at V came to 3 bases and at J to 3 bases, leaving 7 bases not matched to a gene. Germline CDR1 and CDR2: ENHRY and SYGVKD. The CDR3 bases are TGTGCCATCAGTGATGGAGCGGGAGCTTTCTACGAGCAGTACTTC. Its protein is CAISDGAGAFYEQYF.

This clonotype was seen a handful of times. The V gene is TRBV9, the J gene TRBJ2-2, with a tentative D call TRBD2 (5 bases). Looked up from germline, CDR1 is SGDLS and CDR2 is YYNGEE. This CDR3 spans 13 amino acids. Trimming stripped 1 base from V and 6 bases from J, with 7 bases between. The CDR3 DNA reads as TGTGCCAGCAGCGTAACTAGTCCCGGGGAGCTGTTTTTT. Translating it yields CASSVTSPGELFF.

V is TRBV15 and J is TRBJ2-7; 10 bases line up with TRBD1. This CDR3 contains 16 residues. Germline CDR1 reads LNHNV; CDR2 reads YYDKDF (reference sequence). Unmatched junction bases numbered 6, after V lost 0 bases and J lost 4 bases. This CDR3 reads CATSRDWTGGFYEQYF. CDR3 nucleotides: TGTGCCACCAGCAGAGATTGGACAGGGGGATTTTACGAGCAGTACTTC.

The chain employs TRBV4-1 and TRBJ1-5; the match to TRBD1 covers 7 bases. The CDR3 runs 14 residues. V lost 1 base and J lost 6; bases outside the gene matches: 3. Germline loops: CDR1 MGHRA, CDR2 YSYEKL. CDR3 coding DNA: TGCGCCAGCAGCCAAGTCGACAGGGTTCAGCCCCAGCATTTT. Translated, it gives CASSQVDRVQPQHF.

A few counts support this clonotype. CDR3 DNA sequence: TGCGCCAGCAGGGACTTCTTGGTGGTAGATACGCAGTATTTT. It translates to CASRDFLVVDTQYF. This chain links TRBV5-1 with TRBJ2-3; D perhaps matches TRBD2 (5 bases). The germline CDR1 and CDR2 sequences are SGHRS and YFSETQ. This CDR3 spans 14 amino acids. Deletions cut 5 bases from V and 5 bases from J, with 15 bases between.

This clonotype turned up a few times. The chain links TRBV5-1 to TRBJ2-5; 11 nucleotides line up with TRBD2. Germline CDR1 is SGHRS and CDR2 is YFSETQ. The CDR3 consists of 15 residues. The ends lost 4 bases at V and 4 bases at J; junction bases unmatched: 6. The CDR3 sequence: CASSLGTSGLETQYF. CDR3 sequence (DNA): TGCGCCAGCAGCCTCGGGACTAGCGGATTAGAGACCCAGTACTTC.

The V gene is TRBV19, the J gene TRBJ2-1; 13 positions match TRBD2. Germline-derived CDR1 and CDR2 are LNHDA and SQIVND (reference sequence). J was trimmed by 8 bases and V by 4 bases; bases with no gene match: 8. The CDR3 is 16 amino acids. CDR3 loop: CASSRGLAGAIDEQFF. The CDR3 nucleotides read TGTGCCAGTAGTAGAGGACTAGCGGGAGCTATCGATGAGCAGTTCTTC.

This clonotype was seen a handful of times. CDR3: CASSLSGAHTGELFF. CDR3 coding DNA: TGTGCCAGCAGCTTGTCAGGGGCACACACCGGGGAGCTGTTTTTT. V and J are TRBV5-5 and TRBJ2-2; TRBD1 might be the D (6 bases). Deletions cut 1 base from V and 3 bases from J, with 10 bases between. The CDR3 totals 15 residues. Germline lookup yields CDR1 SGHKS and CDR2 YYEKEE (reference sequence).

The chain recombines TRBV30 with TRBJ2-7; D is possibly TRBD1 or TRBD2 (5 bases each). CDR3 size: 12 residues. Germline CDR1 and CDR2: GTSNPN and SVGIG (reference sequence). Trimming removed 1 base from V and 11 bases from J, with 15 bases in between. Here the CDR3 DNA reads TGTGCCTGGAGTGGGGGCCCGGGGTTTGAGTACTTC. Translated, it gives CAWSGGPGFEYF.

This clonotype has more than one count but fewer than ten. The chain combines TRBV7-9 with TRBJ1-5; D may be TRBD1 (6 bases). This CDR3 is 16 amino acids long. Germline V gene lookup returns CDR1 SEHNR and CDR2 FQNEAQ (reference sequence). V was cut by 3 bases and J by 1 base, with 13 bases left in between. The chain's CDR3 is CASSFSLGTSNQPQHF. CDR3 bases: TGTGCCAGCAGCTTCAGCTTGGGGACAAGCAATCAGCCCCAGCATTTT.

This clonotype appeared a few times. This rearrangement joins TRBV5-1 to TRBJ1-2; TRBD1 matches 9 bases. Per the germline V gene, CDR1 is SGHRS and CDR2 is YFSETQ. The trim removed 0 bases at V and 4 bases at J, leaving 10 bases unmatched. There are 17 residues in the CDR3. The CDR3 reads CASSLAGQGMGGYGYTF. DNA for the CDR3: TGCGCCAGCAGCTTGGCCGGACAGGGGATGGGTGGCTATGGCTACACCTTC.

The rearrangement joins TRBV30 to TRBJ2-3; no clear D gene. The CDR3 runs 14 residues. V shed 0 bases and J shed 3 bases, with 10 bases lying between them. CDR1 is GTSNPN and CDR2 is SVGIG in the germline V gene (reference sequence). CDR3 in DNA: TGTGCCTGGAGTGTAAGCGTTGCTACAGATACGCAGTATTTT. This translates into CAWSVSVATDTQYF.

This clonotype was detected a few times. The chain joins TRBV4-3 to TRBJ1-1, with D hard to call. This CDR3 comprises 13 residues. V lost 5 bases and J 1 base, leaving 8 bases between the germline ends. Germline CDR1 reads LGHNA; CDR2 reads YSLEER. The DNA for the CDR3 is TGCGCCAGCAGCTCTCTTAAGAACACTGAAGCTTTCTTT. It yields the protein CASSSLKNTEAFF.

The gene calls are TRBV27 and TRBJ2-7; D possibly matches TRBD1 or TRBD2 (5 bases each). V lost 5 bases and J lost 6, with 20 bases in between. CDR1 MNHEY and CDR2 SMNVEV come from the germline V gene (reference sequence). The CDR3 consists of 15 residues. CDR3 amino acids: CASSPSRAGTSEQYF. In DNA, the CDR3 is TGTGCCAGCAGTCCCAGCCGGGCAGGGACCTCCGAGCAGTACTTC.

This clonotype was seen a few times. The CDR3 sequence: CATSDHGVSTDTQYF. DNA of the CDR3: TGTGCCACCAGTGACCACGGTGTCAGCACAGATACGCAGTATTTT. V and J are TRBV24-1 and TRBJ2-3, with D unresolved. Germline V CDR1 and CDR2: KGHDR, SFDVKD. This CDR3 is built from 15 residues. V was shortened by 4 bases and J by 0 bases, with 10 bases between the two germline ends.

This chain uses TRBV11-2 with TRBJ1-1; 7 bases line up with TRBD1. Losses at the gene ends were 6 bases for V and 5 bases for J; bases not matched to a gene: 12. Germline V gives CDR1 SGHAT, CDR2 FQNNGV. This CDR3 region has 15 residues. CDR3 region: CASRRGQWGGTEAFF. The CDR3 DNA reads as TGTGCCAGCAGGAGGGGGCAGTGGGGCGGGACTGAAGCTTTCTTT.

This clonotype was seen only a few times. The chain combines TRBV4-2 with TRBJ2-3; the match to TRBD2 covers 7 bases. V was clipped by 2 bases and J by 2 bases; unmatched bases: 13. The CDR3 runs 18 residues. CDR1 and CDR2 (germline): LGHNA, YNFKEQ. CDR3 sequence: CASSQNPQASGNTDTQYF. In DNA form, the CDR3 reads TGTGCCAGCAGCCAAAACCCGCAGGCTAGCGGAAACACAGATACGCAGTATTTT.

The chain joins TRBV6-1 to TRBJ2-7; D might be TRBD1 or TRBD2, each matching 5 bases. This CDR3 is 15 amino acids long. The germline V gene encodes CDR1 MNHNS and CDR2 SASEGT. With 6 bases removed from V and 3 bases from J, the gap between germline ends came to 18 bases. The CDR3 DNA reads TGTGCCAGCAGCCAAGGGGCTAGCTGGCTCTACGAGCAGTACTTC. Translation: CASSQGASWLYEQYF.

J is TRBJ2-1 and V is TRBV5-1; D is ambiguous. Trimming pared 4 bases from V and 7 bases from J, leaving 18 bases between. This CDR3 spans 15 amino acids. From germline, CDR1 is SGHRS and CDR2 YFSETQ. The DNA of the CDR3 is TGCGCCAGCAGCCTAGGATCCGAATTTTCGAATGAGCAGTTCTTC. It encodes CASSLGSEFSNEQFF.